This T cell receptor beta chain came from a study of T-cell memory formation after mild COVID-19. Study information: The study found TCR clusters largely donor specific. Study-level findings and limits: Some clones that responded turned up in pre-infection memory, which suggests that cross-reactive memory joined in.

On this clonotype itself: Antigen: not known.

The CDR3 is 16 amino acids. V dropped 5 bases and J dropped 3; count of bases not matched to a gene: 9. From germline, CDR1 is SEHNR and CDR2 FQNEAQ (reference sequence). 5'RACE, which relied on constant-segment primers, yielded TCR alpha and TCR beta cDNA libraries carrying sample barcodes and UMIs. TCRdb re-analysed the 5' RACE reads in MiXCR, keeping a single row per CDR3 protein. This table holds hundreds of thousands of distinct CDR3 sequences, about a fifth found once. The chain employs TRBV7-9 and TRBJ1-5, with 8 bases fitting TRBD1. The sequenced sample was PBMCs or a T cell subset sorted from them (not recorded which). This sequence was found in an adult woman who had mild COVID-19 (a few samples of this study predate the infection). Cell type and time point are not known. CDR3 loop: CASSGKTGAINQPQHF. The CDR3 bases are TGTGCCAGCAGCGGAAAGACAGGGGCCATCAATCAGCCCCAGCATTTT. The whole variable domain, remainder taken from reference TRBV7-9 and TRBJ1-5, is DTGVSQNPRHKITKRGQNVTFRCDPISEHNRLYWYRQTLGQGPEFLTYFQNEAQLEKSRLLSDRFSAERPKGSFSTLEIQRTEQGDSAMYLCASSGKTGAINQPQHFGDGTRLSIL.